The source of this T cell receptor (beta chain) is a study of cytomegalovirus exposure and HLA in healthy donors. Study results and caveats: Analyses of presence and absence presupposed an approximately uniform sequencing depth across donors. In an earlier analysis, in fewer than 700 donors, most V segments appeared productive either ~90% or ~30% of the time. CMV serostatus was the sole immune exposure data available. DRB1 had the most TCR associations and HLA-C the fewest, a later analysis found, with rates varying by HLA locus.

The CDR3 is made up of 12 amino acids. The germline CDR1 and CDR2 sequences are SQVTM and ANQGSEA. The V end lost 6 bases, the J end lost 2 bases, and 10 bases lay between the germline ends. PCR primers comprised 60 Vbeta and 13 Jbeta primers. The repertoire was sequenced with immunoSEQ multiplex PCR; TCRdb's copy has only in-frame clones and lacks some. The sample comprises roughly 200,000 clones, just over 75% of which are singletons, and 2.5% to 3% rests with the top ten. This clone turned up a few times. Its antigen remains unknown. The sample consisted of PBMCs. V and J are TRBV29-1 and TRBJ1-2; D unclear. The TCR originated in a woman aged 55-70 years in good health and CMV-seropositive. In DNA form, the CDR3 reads TGCAGCGTCTTTCGGGTGAACTATGGCTACACCTTC. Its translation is CSVFRVNYGYTF. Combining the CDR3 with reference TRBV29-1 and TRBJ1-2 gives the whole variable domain SAVISQKPSRDICQRGTSLTIQCQVDSQVTMMFWYRQQPGQSLTLIATANQGSEATYESGFVIDKFPISRPNLTFSTLTVSNMSPEDSSIYLCSVFRVNYGYTFGSGTRLTVV.